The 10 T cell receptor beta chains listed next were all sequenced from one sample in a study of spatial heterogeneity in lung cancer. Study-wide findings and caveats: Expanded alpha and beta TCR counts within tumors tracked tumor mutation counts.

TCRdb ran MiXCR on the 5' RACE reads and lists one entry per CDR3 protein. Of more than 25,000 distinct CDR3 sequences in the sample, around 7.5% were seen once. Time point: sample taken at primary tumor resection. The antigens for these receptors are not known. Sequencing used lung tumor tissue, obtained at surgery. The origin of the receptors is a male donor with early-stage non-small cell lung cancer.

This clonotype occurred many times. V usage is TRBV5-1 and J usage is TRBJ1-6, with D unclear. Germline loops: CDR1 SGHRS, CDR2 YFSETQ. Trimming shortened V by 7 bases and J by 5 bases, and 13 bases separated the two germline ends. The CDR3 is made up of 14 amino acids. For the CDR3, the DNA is TGCGCCAGCCGGAAGGACTCTAATAATTCACCCCTCCACTTT. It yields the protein CASRKDSNNSPLHF.

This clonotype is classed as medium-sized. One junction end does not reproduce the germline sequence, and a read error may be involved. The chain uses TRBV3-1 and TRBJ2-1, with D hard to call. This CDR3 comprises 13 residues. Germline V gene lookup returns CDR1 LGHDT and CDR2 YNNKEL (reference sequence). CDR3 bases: TGTGCCAGCAGCCTTACGACACGGCCTGAGCTGTTCTTC. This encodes CASSLTTRPELFF.

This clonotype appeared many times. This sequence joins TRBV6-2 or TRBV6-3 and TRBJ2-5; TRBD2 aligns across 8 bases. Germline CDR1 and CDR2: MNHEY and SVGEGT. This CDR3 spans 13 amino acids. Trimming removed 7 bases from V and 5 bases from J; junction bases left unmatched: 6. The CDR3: CASTAGGSETQYF. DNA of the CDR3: TGTGCCAGCACGGCGGGGGGTTCGGAGACCCAGTACTTC.

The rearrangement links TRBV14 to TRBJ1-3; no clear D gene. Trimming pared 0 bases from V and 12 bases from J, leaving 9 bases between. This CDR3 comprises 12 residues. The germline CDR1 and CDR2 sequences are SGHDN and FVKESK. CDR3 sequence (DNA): TGTGCCAGCAGCCAAGATCAATGGAGCATATATTTT. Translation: CASSQDQWSIYF.

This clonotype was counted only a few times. CDR3 loop: CASRHPGPRTQPQHF. CDR3 nucleotide sequence: TGTGCCAGTAGGCACCCGGGACCGCGGACTCAGCCCCAGCATTTT. The genes are TRBV19 and TRBJ1-5, with D maybe TRBD1 (5 bases). The germline gives CDR1 LNHDA, CDR2 SQIVND (reference sequence). The V end was cut by 6 bases, the J end by 6 bases, with 18 bases between. CDR3 size: 15 residues. The full variable domain, rest sourced from reference TRBV19 and TRBJ1-5, is DGGITQSPKYLFRKEGQNVTLSCEQNLNHDAMYWYRQDPGQGLRLIYYSQIVNDFQKGDIAEGYSVSREKKESFPLTVTSAQKNPTAFYLCASRHPGPRTQPQHFGDGTRLSIL.

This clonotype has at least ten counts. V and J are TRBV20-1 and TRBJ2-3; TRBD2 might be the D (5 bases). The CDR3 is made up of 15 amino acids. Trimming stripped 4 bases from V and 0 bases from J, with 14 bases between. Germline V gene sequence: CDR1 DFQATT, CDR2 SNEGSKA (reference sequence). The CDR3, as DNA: TGCAGTGCTACCAGGACTCAGCAGAGCACAGATACGCAGTATTTT. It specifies CSATRTQQSTDTQYF.

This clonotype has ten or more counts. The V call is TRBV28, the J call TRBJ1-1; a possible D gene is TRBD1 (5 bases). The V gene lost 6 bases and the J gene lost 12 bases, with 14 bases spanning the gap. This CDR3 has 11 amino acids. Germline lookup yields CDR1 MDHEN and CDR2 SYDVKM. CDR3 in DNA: TGTGCCAGCAGAGACGCGAGGACACCTTTCTTT. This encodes CASRDARTPFF.

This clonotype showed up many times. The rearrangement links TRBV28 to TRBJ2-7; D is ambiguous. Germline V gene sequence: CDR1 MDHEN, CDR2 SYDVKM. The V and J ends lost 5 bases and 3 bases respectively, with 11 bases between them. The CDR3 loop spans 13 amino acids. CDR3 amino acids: CASSVPVGYEQYF. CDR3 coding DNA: TGTGCCAGCAGTGTCCCGGTCGGCTACGAGCAGTACTTC.

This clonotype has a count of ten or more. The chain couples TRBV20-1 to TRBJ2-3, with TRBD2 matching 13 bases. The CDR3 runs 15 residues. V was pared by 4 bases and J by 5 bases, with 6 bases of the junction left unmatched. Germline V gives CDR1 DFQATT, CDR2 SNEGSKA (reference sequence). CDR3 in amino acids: CSATTSGGAEDTQYF. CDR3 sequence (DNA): TGCAGTGCTACTACTAGCGGGGGGGCGGAAGATACGCAGTATTTT.

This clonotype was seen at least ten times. The CDR3 DNA reads TGTGCCAGCAGTTACACTCCGGGACAGATCACTGAAGCTTTCTTT. Translated, it gives CASSYTPGQITEAFF. The chain carries TRBV6-5 and TRBJ1-1; 7 bases align to TRBD1. The trim removed 2 bases at V and 4 bases at J, leaving 7 bases unmatched. Germline lookup yields CDR1 MNHEY and CDR2 SVGAGI. The CDR3 is 15 residues long.